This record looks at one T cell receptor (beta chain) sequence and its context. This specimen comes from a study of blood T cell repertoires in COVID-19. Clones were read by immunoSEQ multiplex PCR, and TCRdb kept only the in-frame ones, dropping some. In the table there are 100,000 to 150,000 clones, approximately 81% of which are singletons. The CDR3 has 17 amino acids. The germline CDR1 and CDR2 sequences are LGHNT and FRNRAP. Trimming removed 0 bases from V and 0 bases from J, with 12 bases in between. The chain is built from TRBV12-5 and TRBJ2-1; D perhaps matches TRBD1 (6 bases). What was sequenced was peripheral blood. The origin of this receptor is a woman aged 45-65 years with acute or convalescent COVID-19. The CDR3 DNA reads TGTGCTAGTGGTTTGGTACGAGGGGGAAGCTCCTACAATGAGCAGTTCTTC. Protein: CASGLVRGGSSYNEQFF.